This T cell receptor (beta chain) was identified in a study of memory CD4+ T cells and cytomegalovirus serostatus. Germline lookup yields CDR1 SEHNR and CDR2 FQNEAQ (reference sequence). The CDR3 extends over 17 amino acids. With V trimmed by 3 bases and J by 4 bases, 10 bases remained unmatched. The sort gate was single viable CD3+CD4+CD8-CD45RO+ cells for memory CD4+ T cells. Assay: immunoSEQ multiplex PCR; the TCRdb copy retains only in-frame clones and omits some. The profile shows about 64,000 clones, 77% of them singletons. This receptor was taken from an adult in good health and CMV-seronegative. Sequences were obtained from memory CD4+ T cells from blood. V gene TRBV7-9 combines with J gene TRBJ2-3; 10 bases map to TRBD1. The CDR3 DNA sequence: TGTGCCAGCAGCTTCCTCCTTGACAGGGGGCTCGCAGATACGCAGTATTTT. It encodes CASSFLLDRGLADTQYF.